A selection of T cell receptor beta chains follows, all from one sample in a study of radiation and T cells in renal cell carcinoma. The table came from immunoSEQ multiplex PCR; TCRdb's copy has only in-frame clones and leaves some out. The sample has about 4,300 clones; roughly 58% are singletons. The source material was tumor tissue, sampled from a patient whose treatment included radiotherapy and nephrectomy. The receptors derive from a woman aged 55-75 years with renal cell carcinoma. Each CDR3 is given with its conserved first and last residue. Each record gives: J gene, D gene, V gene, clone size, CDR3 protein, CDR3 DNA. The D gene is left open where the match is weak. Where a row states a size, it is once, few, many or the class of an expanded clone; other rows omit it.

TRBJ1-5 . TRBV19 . CASIPRATQPQHF TGTGCCAGTATTCCCAGAGCGACTCAGCCCCAGCATTTT
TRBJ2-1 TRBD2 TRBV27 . CASSLGLAGGPGNEQFF TGTGCCAGCAGCTTGGGACTAGCGGGGGGGCCTGGCAATGAGCAGTTCTTC
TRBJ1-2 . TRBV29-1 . CSVFPPAPAHGYTF TGCAGCGTCTTCCCACCGGCCCCGGCGCATGGCTACACCTTC
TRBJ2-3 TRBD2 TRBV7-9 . CASSRPSGSTDTQYF TGTGCCAGCAGCCGCCCTAGCGGTAGCACAGATACGCAGTATTTT
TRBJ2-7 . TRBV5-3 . CARSLAHYPTSSYEQYF TGTGCCAGAAGCTTGGCACACTACCCGACCAGCTCCTACGAGCAGTACTTC
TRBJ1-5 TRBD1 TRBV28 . CASRKGQGYQPQHF TGTGCCAGCAGAAAGGGACAGGGGTATCAGCCCCAGCATTTT
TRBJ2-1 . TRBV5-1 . CASSPPGFSDNEQFF TGCGCCAGCAGCCCTCCCGGGTTTTCAGACAATGAGCAGTTCTTC
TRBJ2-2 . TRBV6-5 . CASINIIAGELFF TGTGCCAGCATCAATATCATTGCCGGGGAGCTGTTTTTT
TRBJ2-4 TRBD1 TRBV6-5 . CASGGQGNIQYF TGTGCCAGTGGAGGACAGGGGAACATTCAGTACTTC
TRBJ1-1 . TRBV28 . CASVTPVSTEAFF TGTGCCAGCGTCACACCAGTATCGACTGAAGCTTTCTTT
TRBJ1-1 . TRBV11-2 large CASSSERSEAFF TGTGCCAGCAGCTCGGAAAGGAGTGAAGCTTTCTTT
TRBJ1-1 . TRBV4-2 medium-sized CASSQGGQGNTEAFF TGTGCCAGCAGCCAGGGAGGGCAAGGGAACACTGAAGCTTTCTTT
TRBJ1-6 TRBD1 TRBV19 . CASSIGRGDRASPLHF TGTGCCAGTAGTATTGGGAGAGGGGACAGGGCCTCACCCCTCCACTTT
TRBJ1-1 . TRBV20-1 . CSALRMAAFF TGCAGTGCCCTAAGGATGGCGGCTTTCTTT
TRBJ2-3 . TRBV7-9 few CASSPWPIGDTQYF TGTGCCAGCAGCCCGTGGCCCATCGGGGATACGCAGTATTTT
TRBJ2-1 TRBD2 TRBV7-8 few CASSLILAGENNEQFF TGTGCCAGCAGCTTGATCCTAGCGGGAGAGAACAATGAGCAGTTCTTC
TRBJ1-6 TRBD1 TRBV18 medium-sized CASSDGQGSNSPLHF TGTGCCAGCTCAGACGGACAGGGATCGAATTCACCCCTCCACTTT
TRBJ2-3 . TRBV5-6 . CASSSGMDTQYF TGTGCCAGCAGCTCGGGTATGGATACGCAGTATTTT
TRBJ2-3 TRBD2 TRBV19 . CASSSVLAGADTQYF TGTGCCAGTAGTTCCGTACTAGCGGGCGCAGATACGCAGTATTTT
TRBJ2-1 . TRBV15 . CATSREGAGANEQFF TGTGCCACCAGCAGAGAGGGGGCAGGGGCCAATGAGCAGTTCTTC
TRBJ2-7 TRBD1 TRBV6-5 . CASRPGTGGVYEQYF TGTGCCAGCAGACCCGGGACAGGGGGTGTATACGAGCAGTACTTC
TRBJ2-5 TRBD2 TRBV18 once CASSPGLYRTSDQETQYF TGTGCCAGCTCACCTGGTCTTTATCGGACTAGCGATCAAGAGACCCAGTACTTC
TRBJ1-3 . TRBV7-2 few CASSSNTGSGNTIYF TGTGCCAGCAGCTCCAATACAGGGTCTGGAAACACCATATATTTT
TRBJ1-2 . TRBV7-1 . CASSLRARGNYGYTF TGTGCCAGCAGCTTAAGGGCCAGGGGAAACTATGGCTACACCTTC
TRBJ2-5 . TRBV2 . CASSGQQETQYF TGTGCCAGCAGTGGACAGCAAGAGACCCAGTACTTC
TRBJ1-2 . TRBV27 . CASGGRDGGVHGYTF TGTGCCAGCGGGGGCAGGGATGGTGGGGTCCATGGCTACACCTTC
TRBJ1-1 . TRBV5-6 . CASSLWYLNTEAFF TGTGCCAGCAGCTTGTGGTATCTGAACACTGAAGCTTTCTTT
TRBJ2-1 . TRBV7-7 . CASSPGRTISYNEQFF TGTGCTAGCAGCCCGGGGCGAACAATCTCCTACAATGAGCAGTTCTTC
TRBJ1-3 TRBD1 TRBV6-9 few CASSYRTGGNTIYF TGTGCCAGCAGTTACAGGACAGGGGGAAACACCATATATTTT
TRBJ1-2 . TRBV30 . CAWSPPQQGRAVTF TGTGCCTGGTCTCCTCCTCAACAGGGCCGGGCAGTCACCTTC
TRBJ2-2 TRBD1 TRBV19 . CASSIGQGNTGELFF TGTGCCAGTAGTATTGGACAGGGAAACACCGGGGAGCTGTTTTTT
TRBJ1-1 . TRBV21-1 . CASTQGHMNTEAFF TGTGCCAGCACCCAGGGGCACATGAACACTGAAGCTTTCTTT
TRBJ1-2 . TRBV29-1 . CSVEGQGGGYTF TGCAGCGTTGAAGGCCAGGGTGGTGGCTACACCTTC
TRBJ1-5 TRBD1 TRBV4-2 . CASSPGQGDQPQHF TGTGCCAGCAGCCCAGGACAGGGTGATCAGCCCCAGCATTTT
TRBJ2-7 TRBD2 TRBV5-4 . CASSLRTSGSQRGLYEQYF TGTGCCAGCAGCTTGCGGACTAGCGGGAGTCAAAGGGGCCTCTACGAGCAGTACTTC
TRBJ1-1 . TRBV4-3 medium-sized CASSPLLGAVYTEAFF TGCGCCAGCAGCCCCCTATTGGGGGCAGTTTACACTGAAGCTTTCTTT
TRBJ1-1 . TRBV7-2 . CASSSQGKTEAFF TGTGCCAGCAGCTCCCAGGGGAAGACTGAAGCTTTCTTT
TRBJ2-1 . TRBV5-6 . CASSRTNHRNEQFF TGTGCCAGCAGCCGGACCAACCATCGCAATGAGCAGTTCTTC
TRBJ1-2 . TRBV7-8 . CASKNAGAYGYTF TGTGCCAGCAAGAACGCGGGGGCCTATGGCTACACCTTC